The rows below give T cell receptor beta chains drawn from one sample of a study of blood T cell repertoires in COVID-19. The table came from immunoSEQ multiplex PCR; TCRdb's copy has only in-frame clones and leaves some out. In the table there are about 230,000 clones, around 83% of which are singletons. Source material: peripheral blood. These receptors all come from a man in his forties with acute or convalescent COVID-19. CDR3s leave out the opening cysteine and the closing phenylalanine or tryptophan. D genes are given only for firm matches.

TRBV6-5,TRBD1,TRBJ1-2,ASRDSAYGYT
TRBV7-9,TRBD1,TRBJ1-5,ASSLARTGGSNQPQH
TRBV29-1,.,TRBJ2-2,SAAAGDEAGELF
TRBV27,.,TRBJ2-7,ASSLSPRGGFYEQY
TRBV6-5,TRBD1,TRBJ1-5,ASSYQQGGQPQH
TRBV5-4,TRBD1,TRBJ2-5,ASSLQDRAPGGTQY
TRBV4-3,TRBD2,TRBJ2-7,ASSQDGASGGPSY
TRBV7-2,.,TRBJ1-2,ASSFTAPNYGYT
TRBV5-1,TRBD1,TRBJ2-7,ASSGQGGYEQY
TRBV14,.,TRBJ1-2,ASSRGNYGYT
TRBV9,TRBD2,TRBJ2-1,ASSETSGGAFDNEQF
TRBV9,.,TRBJ1-4,ASSVGRASGLEKLF
TRBV10-3,.,TRBJ2-1,AIKGGGNEQF